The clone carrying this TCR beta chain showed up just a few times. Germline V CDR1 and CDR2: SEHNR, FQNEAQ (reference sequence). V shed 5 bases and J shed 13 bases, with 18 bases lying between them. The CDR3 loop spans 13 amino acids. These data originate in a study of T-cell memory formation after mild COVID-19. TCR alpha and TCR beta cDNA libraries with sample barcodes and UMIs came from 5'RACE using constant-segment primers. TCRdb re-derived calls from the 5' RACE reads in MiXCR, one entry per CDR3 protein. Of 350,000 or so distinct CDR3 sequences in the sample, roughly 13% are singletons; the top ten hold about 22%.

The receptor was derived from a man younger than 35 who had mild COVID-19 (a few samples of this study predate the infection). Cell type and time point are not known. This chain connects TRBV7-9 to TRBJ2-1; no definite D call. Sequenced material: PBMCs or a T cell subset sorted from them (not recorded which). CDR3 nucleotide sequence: TGTGCCAGCAGCCCCGAGGCGTTGACCGATCAGTTCTTC. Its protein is CASSPEALTDQFF.